This T cell receptor beta chain was recorded in a study of blood T cell repertoires in COVID-19. Looking at the study overall: Sites in the United States, Italy and Spain provided acute and convalescent COVID-19 samples. T cells, B-cell-depleted T cells, or PBMCs provided the cDNA or gDNA that served as material.

Original analysis: Nucleated cell number was recorded as an estimate derived from reference gene primer amplification. Clones were sequenced by immunoSEQ multiplex PCR, and TCRdb holds only the in-frame ones, with some missing. For V, J and clone size, that table is used; D and trimming come from the DNA. The sample has 55,000 to 75,000 clones; roughly 81% are singletons. CDR3 length equals 15 residues. The ends were cut back, 0 bases at V and 2 bases at J, with 10 bases in the middle. CDR1 is LGHNA, CDR2 YSLEER, per germline. The chain recombines TRBV4-3 with TRBJ2-5, with unresolved D. This receptor was obtained from a human donor in a cohort sampled during active COVID-19. The source material was peripheral blood. The CDR3 here is CASSQDQASQETQYF. CDR3 sequence (DNA): TGCGCCAGCAGCCAAGATCAGGCATCGCAAGAGACCCAGTACTTC.